A selection of T cell receptor beta chains follows, all from one sample in a study of cytomegalovirus exposure and HLA in healthy donors. Clones were read by immunoSEQ multiplex PCR, and TCRdb kept only the in-frame ones, dropping some. The sample records approximately 110,000 clones, over 75% being singletons. Sequencing input: PBMCs. The source of these receptors is a human donor in good health. Both conserved end residues are part of each CDR3. Each record gives: D gene, clone size, V gene, J gene, CDR3 DNA, CDR3 protein. D genes are given only for firm matches. Where a row states a size, it is once, few, many or the class of an expanded clone; other rows omit it.

D gene: -; clone size: few; V gene: TRBV2; J gene: TRBJ2-5; CDR3 DNA: TGTGCCAGCAGTGTAGTGACTTGGGGAGTCGGTCTGGGGTCAGAGACCCAGTACTTC; CDR3 protein: CASSVVTWGVGLGSETQYF
D gene: -; clone size: -; V gene: TRBV12-5; J gene: TRBJ1-2; CDR3 DNA: TGTGCTAGTGGTTACCCGCCTAACCAATATGGCTACACCTTC; CDR3 protein: CASGYPPNQYGYTF
D gene: -; clone size: few; V gene: TRBV6-5; J gene: TRBJ1-4; CDR3 DNA: TGTGCCAGCGCCCAGTCGGAAAAACTGTTTTTT; CDR3 protein: CASAQSEKLFF
D gene: TRBD2; clone size: -; V gene: TRBV19; J gene: TRBJ2-2; CDR3 DNA: TGTGCCAGTAGTACCCCGGGGGGCACCGGGGAGCTGTTTTTT; CDR3 protein: CASSTPGGTGELFF
D gene: -; clone size: -; V gene: TRBV19; J gene: TRBJ2-1; CDR3 DNA: TGTGCCAGTAGTTTGAACCGGGACTTCTCCTACAATGAGCAGTTCTTC; CDR3 protein: CASSLNRDFSYNEQFF
D gene: TRBD2; clone size: -; V gene: TRBV11-1; J gene: TRBJ2-1; CDR3 DNA: TGTGCCAGCAGCTTAGGCGGGAGAGGCTCCTACAATGAGCAGTTCTTC; CDR3 protein: CASSLGGRGSYNEQFF
D gene: TRBD1; clone size: -; V gene: TRBV5-5; J gene: TRBJ2-2; CDR3 DNA: TGTGCCAGCAGCTATCGGACAGGCCCTACGAACACCGGGGAGCTGTTTTTT; CDR3 protein: CASSYRTGPTNTGELFF
D gene: TRBD1; clone size: -; V gene: TRBV9; J gene: TRBJ1-2; CDR3 DNA: TGTGCCAGCAGCGTAGACAGGGGCGGTCTATATCGCTACACCTTC; CDR3 protein: CASSVDRGGLYRYTF
D gene: -; clone size: -; V gene: TRBV14; J gene: TRBJ1-1; CDR3 DNA: TGTGCCAGCAGCCAAGGTGGCAGTACTTTCTTT; CDR3 protein: CASSQGGSTFF
D gene: TRBD2; clone size: -; V gene: TRBV7-3; J gene: TRBJ2-1; CDR3 DNA: TGTGCCAGCAGCCTTGGACTAGCCCCTTGCAATGAGCAGTTCTTC; CDR3 protein: CASSLGLAPCNEQFF
D gene: TRBD2; clone size: -; V gene: TRBV28; J gene: TRBJ2-1; CDR3 DNA: TGTGCCAGCAGTTCCAATTGGAGCGGGAGAGAAAACAATGAGCAGTTCTTC; CDR3 protein: CASSSNWSGRENNEQFF
D gene: -; clone size: -; V gene: TRBV10-1; J gene: TRBJ1-1; CDR3 DNA: TGCGCCAGCAGTGATTCTAGACCGGGGGTAGCCACTGAAGCTTTCTTT; CDR3 protein: CASSDSRPGVATEAFF
D gene: TRBD2; clone size: few; V gene: TRBV27; J gene: TRBJ2-7; CDR3 DNA: TGTGCCAGCAGTTTATCACTAGCGGGAGATAAGCAGTACTTC; CDR3 protein: CASSLSLAGDKQYF
D gene: -; clone size: -; V gene: TRBV19; J gene: TRBJ2-7; CDR3 DNA: TGTGCCAGTACTTTGACAGGAAACTCCTACGAGCAGTACTTC; CDR3 protein: CASTLTGNSYEQYF
D gene: -; clone size: -; V gene: TRBV1; J gene: TRBJ2-1; CDR3 DNA: TGCACCACCGAACCACTAGCGGGGGAGGCCTTGGGCTACAATGAGCAGTTCTTC; CDR3 protein: CTTEPLAGEALGYNEQFF
D gene: -; clone size: -; V gene: TRBV5-1; J gene: TRBJ2-2; CDR3 DNA: TGCGCCAGCAGCTTGTGGGAGGCCACCGGGGAGCTGTTTTTT; CDR3 protein: CASSLWEATGELFF
D gene: TRBD2; clone size: few; V gene: TRBV27; J gene: TRBJ2-3; CDR3 DNA: TGTGCCAGCAGTTCTCCTGATTGGCGGGGGGGCCCAGATACGCAGTATTTT; CDR3 protein: CASSSPDWRGGPDTQYF